These T cell receptor beta chains were read from a single sample in a study of esophageal squamous cell carcinoma tumors. In TCRdb, the 5' RACE reads were re-called with MiXCR into one record per CDR3 protein. Among some 1,200 distinct CDR3 sequences listed, around 13% were seen once. Specimen: tumor tissue. These receptors came from a man aged 45 to 85 with esophageal squamous cell carcinoma. The CDR3 runs from the conserved cysteine through the conserved F or W. A D gene is named only where the DNA matches it firmly. Only part of the rows carry a size: once, few, many, or a class if the clone is expanded.

>TRBD2|medium-sized|TRBV7-2|TRBJ2-3
CASSLAGTSRIYTDTQYF
TGTGCCAGCAGCTTAGCAGGGACTAGCAGGATTTACACAGATACGCAGTATTTT
>-|large|TRBV6-1|TRBJ2-1
CASSETSNEQFF
TGTGCCAGCAGTGAGACTAGCAATGAGCAGTTCTTC
>-|medium-sized|TRBV18|TRBJ2-5
CASSPPSRETQYF
TGTGCCAGCTCACCACCCAGCCGTGAGACCCAGTACTTC
>TRBD1|medium-sized|TRBV12-3/TRBV12-4|TRBJ1-6
CASSLLGGASPLHF
TGTGCCAGCAGTTTGTTAGGGGGCGCGTCACCCCTCCACTTT
>-|-|TRBV6-9|TRBJ1-2
CASSYSGPSIYGYTF
TGTGCCAGCAGTTATTCGGGGCCTTCTATTTATGGCTACACCTTC
>-|medium-sized|TRBV7-8|TRBJ2-1
CASSPSSPTYNEQFF
TGTGCCAGCAGCCCATCTAGCCCCACCTACAATGAGCAGTTCTTC
>TRBD2|large|TRBV20-1|TRBJ2-3
CSDELASGTSGNGSTDTQYF
TGCAGTGATGAACTGGCCTCCGGGACTAGCGGGAACGGAAGCACAGATACGCAGTATTTT
>-|medium-sized|TRBV6-6|TRBJ1-4
CASSYLGFEEKLFF
TGTGCCAGCAGTTATTTAGGGTTTGAGGAAAAACTGTTTTTT
>TRBD2|large|TRBV7-9|TRBJ2-1
CASSHTGTSERNEQFF
TGTGCCAGCAGCCATACCGGGACTAGCGAAAGGAATGAGCAGTTCTTC
>-|medium-sized|TRBV12-3/TRBV12-4|TRBJ1-5
CASSFSSRGNQPQHF
TGTGCCAGCAGTTTTTCCAGCCGGGGCAATCAGCCCCAGCATTTT
>TRBD1|hyperexpanded|TRBV6-1|TRBJ1-5
CASSQGAGQPQHF
TGTGCCAGCTCACAGGGGGCAGGTCAGCCCCAGCATTTT
>-|medium-sized|TRBV7-9|TRBJ1-5
CASSLGQTGGGDQPQHF
TGTGCCAGCAGCTTAGGCCAAACCGGTGGTGGGGATCAGCCCCAGCATTTT
>-|few|TRBV12-5|TRBJ1-5
CASGFGNSNQPQHF
TGTGCTAGTGGTTTCGGGAATAGCAATCAGCCCCAGCATTTT
>TRBD1|few|TRBV29-1|TRBJ1-2
CSAGQGYGYTF
TGCAGCGCGGGACAGGGCTATGGCTACACCTTC
>TRBD2|medium-sized|TRBV4-2|TRBJ2-2
CASDQGLAGGGAGELFF
TGTGCCAGCGACCAAGGACTAGCGGGAGGAGGAGCCGGGGAGCTGTTTTTT
>TRBD2|medium-sized|TRBV19|TRBJ2-6
CASALAGTSGANVLTF
TGTGCCAGTGCACTAGCGGGGACCTCTGGGGCCAACGTCCTGACTTTC
>-|hyperexpanded|TRBV14|TRBJ1-2
CASSLLWGYTF
TGTGCCAGCAGCCTACTGTGGGGCTACACCTTC
>-|medium-sized|TRBV19|TRBJ1-5
CASSILGREQPQHF
TGTGCCAGTAGTATATTAGGCAGGGAACAGCCCCAGCATTTT
>-|few|TRBV24-1|TRBJ2-2
CATSDPRIDTGELFF
TGTGCCACCAGTGATCCAAGGATCGACACCGGGGAGCTGTTTTTT
>TRBD1|medium-sized|TRBV12-3/TRBV12-4|TRBJ1-2
CASSRTGGNGYTF
TGTGCCAGCAGTAGGACAGGGGGAAATGGCTACACCTTC
>-|medium-sized|TRBV19|TRBJ2-2
CASSIHRQANTGELFF
TGTGCCAGTAGTATCCACCGACAAGCTAACACCGGGGAGCTGTTTTTT
>-|-|TRBV27|TRBJ1-5
CAGSLSQAQPQHF
TGTGCCGGCAGTTTAAGTCAAGCGCAGCCCCAGCATTTT
>TRBD1|medium-sized|TRBV28|TRBJ2-3
CASRTGWTDTQYF
TGTGCCAGCAGGACAGGGTGGACAGATACGCAGTATTTT
>-|large|TRBV7-2|TRBJ1-5
CASSFEGVSRPQHF
TGTGCCAGCAGCTTTGAAGGGGTCAGCCGGCCCCAGCATTTT
>-|few|TRBV6-2/TRBV6-3|TRBJ2-1
CASNPWEDQGKVF
TGTGCCAGCAACCCCTGGGAAGACCAGGGCAAGGTCTTC
>-|medium-sized|TRBV20-1|TRBJ2-3
CSALWATTDTQYF
TGCAGTGCCCTCTGGGCCACTACAGATACGCAGTATTTT
>-|medium-sized|TRBV12-3/TRBV12-4|TRBJ2-1
CASRLAVYNEQFF
TGTGCCAGCAGACTAGCCGTCTACAATGAGCAGTTCTTC
>-|medium-sized|TRBV29-1|TRBJ2-2
CSAHREAGELFF
TGCAGCGCCCACAGGGAGGCCGGGGAGCTGTTTTTT
>-|few|TRBV5-1|TRBJ2-5
CASSTYQETQYF
TGCGCCAGCAGCACGTACCAAGAGACCCAGTACTTC
>TRBD1|medium-sized|TRBV7-2|TRBJ2-1
CASSFNNRGRTTGEQFF
TGTGCCAGCAGCTTTAACAACAGGGGAAGGACGACGGGTGAGCAGTTCTTC
>-|medium-sized|TRBV2|TRBJ2-1
CASSEILFNEQFF
TGTGCCAGCAGTGAAATCCTATTCAATGAGCAGTTCTTC
>-|medium-sized|TRBV11-2|TRBJ1-1
CASSLDQISPGPFF
TGTGCCAGCAGCTTAGATCAGATTTCCCCTGGGCCTTTCTTT
>-|medium-sized|TRBV14|TRBJ2-5
CASSQGHLETQYF
TGTGCCAGCAGCCAAGGCCATTTAGAGACCCAGTACTTC
>-|medium-sized|TRBV19|TRBJ1-5
CATRPADSNQPQHF
TGTGCCACCCGACCCGCAGATAGCAATCAGCCCCAGCATTTT
>TRBD1|few|TRBV19|TRBJ2-7
CASSRDRAYEQYF
TGTGCCAGTAGTAGAGACAGGGCCTACGAGCAGTACTTC
>TRBD2|medium-sized|TRBV7-3|TRBJ2-1
CASSLTSGVNNNEQFF
TGTGCCAGCAGCTTAACTAGCGGGGTCAACAACAATGAGCAGTTCTTC
>-|large|TRBV6-1|TRBJ2-5
CASSEGGSPPKETQYF
TGTGCCAGCAGTGAAGGGGGGAGTCCCCCTAAAGAGACCCAGTACTTC
>-|medium-sized|TRBV28|TRBJ2-7
CASSFRGGDSYEQYF
TGTGCCAGCAGTTTTCGGGGCGGGGATTCCTACGAGCAGTACTTC
>-|medium-sized|TRBV12-3/TRBV12-4|TRBJ1-4
CASSPRKYEKLFF
TGTGCCAGCAGTCCCCGCAAGTATGAAAAACTGTTTTTT
>TRBD1|medium-sized|TRBV18|TRBJ2-7
CASSPNQGQGTIGQYF
TGTGCCAGCTCACCTAATCAGGGACAGGGCACGATCGGGCAGTACTTC
>-|medium-sized|TRBV5-1|TRBJ1-4
CASSFLGGDEKLFF
TGCGCCAGCAGCTTCCTAGGAGGTGATGAAAAACTGTTTTTT
>TRBD2|-|TRBV9|TRBJ2-1
CASSERDYIYNEQFF
TGTGCCAGCAGCGAGCGGGACTATATCTACAATGAGCAGTTCTTC
>-|medium-sized|TRBV7-2|TRBJ2-7
CASSLSLGEQYF
TGTGCCAGCAGCTTAAGCCTCGGGGAGCAGTACTTC
>-|medium-sized|TRBV7-3|TRBJ2-3
CASSLLAAGNSDTQYF
TGTGCCAGCAGCTTACTGGCTGCGGGAAATTCAGATACGCAGTATTTT
>TRBD2|medium-sized|TRBV20-1|TRBJ2-4
CSARVPGLGNIQYF
TGCAGTGCTAGAGTACCGGGACTAGGGAACATTCAGTACTTC
>-|-|TRBV6-6|TRBJ1-1
CASVPGGGTAFF
TGTGCCAGCGTCCCGGGGGGGGGGACCGCTTTCTTT
>-|-|TRBV6-1|TRBJ2-7
CASTSDRQGRYEQYF
TGTGCCAGCACCAGCGACAGGCAGGGGCGGTACGAGCAGTACTTC
>-|medium-sized|TRBV3-1|TRBJ2-1
CASLGTGEYNEQFF
TGTGCCAGCTTAGGGACCGGGGAGTACAATGAGCAGTTCTTC
>-|medium-sized|TRBV19|TRBJ2-5
CASSTDQETQYF
TGTGCCAGTAGTACCGACCAGGAGACCCAGTACTTC
>TRBD2|-|TRBV3-1|TRBJ2-2
CASSRLQGVAGGIGELFF
TGTGCCAGCAGCCGTCTCCAGGGGGTAGCGGGAGGGATCGGGGAGCTGTTTTTT
>-|few|TRBV29-1|TRBJ2-2
CSVGFGAGGYTGELFF
TGCAGCGTTGGCTTTGGAGCGGGCGGGTACACCGGGGAGCTGTTTTTT
>-|few|TRBV3-1|TRBJ2-7
CASISTGNYEQYF
TGTGCCAGCATTTCAACAGGGAACTACGAGCAGTACTTC
>-|large|TRBV5-1|TRBJ1-2
CASSFGGAWYGYTF
TGCGCCAGCAGCTTCGGGGGGGCCTGGTATGGCTACACCTTC
>-|medium-sized|TRBV6-5|TRBJ2-3
CASSPGIGTDTQYF
TGTGCCAGCAGCCCCGGAATTGGGACAGATACGCAGTATTTT
>-|medium-sized|TRBV4-3|TRBJ1-5
CASSHLGFNQPQHF
TGCGCCAGCAGCCATCTAGGTTTCAATCAGCCCCAGCATTTT